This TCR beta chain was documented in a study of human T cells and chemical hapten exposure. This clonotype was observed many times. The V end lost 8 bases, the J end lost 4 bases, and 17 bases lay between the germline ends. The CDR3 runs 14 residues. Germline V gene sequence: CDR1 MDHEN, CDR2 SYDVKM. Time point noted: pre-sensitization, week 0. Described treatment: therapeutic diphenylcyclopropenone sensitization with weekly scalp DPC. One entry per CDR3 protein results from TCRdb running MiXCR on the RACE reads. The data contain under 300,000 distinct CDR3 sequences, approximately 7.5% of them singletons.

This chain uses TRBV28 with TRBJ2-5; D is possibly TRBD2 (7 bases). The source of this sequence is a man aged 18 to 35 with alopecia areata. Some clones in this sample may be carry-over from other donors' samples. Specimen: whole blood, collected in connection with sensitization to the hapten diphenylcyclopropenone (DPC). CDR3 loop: CASFTLGGRETQYF. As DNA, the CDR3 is TGTGCCAGCTTCACACTGGGGGGGCGAGAGACCCAGTACTTC.